This T cell receptor beta chain was sequenced for a study of T cells after yellow fever vaccination. Study-level results: Most clones from primary vaccination were detected again post-booster (approximately 96% CD4, about 85% CD8). The CD4 and CD8 compartments had a small share of their clonotypes in common.

Germline V gene lookup returns CDR1 SEHNR and CDR2 FQNEAQ (reference sequence). V gave up 5 bases and J gave up 4 bases, with 14 bases separating them. The CDR3 is 15 residues long. TCR cDNA was made by 5'RACE template switching, adding a universal primer site and UMIs. Via MiXCR, TCRdb re-called the 5' RACE reads, giving one row per CDR3 protein. Of 300,000 to 400,000 distinct CDR3 sequences listed, over 8% are singletons. Details on this clonotype: The antigen remains unidentified.

The rearrangement joins TRBV7-9 to TRBJ1-4, with TRBD1 as a possible D gene (6 bases). This material consisted of PBMCs, taken on the day of the first yellow fever vaccination. The clonotype originates from a man aged 18-30 years who received the YFV17D yellow fever vaccine. CDR3 sequence: CASSLGQPFNEKLFF. CDR3 bases: TGTGCCAGCAGCCTCGGACAGCCTTTTAATGAAAAACTGTTTTTT.